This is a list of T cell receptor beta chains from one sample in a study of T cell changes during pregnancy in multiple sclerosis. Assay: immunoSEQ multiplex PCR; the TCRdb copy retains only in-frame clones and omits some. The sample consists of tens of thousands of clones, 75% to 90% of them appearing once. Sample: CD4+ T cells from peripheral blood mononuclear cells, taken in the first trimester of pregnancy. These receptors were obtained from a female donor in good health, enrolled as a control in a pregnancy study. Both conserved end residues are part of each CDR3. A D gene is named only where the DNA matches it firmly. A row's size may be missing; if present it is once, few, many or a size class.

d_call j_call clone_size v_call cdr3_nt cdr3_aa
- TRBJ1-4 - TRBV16 TGTGCCAGCAGCCAAATCGAGGTTACTATTAATGAAAAACTGTTTTTT CASSQIEVTINEKLFF
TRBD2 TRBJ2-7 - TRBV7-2 TGTGCCAGCAGCGTAACGGGACTAGCGGATTACGAGCAGTACTTC CASSVTGLADYEQYF
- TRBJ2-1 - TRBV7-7 TGTGCCAGCAGCCAGAGTCCCGCGGGGTACAATGAGCAGTTCTTC CASSQSPAGYNEQFF
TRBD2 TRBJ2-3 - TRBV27 TGTGCCAGCAGACGGACTAGCGGGATAGGGGAGCAGTATTTT CASRRTSGIGEQYF
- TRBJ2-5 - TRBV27 TGTGCCAGCAGTTTTGCGGGAAGTTCGGAGACCCAGTACTTC CASSFAGSSETQYF
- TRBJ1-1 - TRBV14 TGTGCCAGCAGCCAAGGACAGGTTGAAGCTTTCTTT CASSQGQVEAFF
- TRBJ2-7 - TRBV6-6 TGTGCCAGCAGCACGGCGGGGGCCCACGAGCAGTACTTC CASSTAGAHEQYF
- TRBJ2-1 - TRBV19 TGTGCCAGTAGTACCTATAGGGGAGGCGGTGAGCAGTTCTTC CASSTYRGGGEQFF
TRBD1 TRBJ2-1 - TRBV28 TGTGCCAGCAGCCTAGGGGAACAGGGGATATACAATGAGCAGTTCTTC CASSLGEQGIYNEQFF
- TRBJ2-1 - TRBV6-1 TGTGCCAGCAGAAACAGGGCGTTCGAGCAGTTCTTC CASRNRAFEQFF
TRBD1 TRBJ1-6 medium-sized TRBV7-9 TGTGCCAGCAGCCTGGGACAGGAGAATTCACCCCTCCACTTT CASSLGQENSPLHF
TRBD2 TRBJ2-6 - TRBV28 TGTGCCAGCAGTTCGTTAGCGGGGGGGCCTGGGGCCAACGTCCTGACTTTC CASSSLAGGPGANVLTF
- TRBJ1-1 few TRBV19 TGTGCCAGTAGAAAACAGGGTCGGATGAACACTGAAGCTTTCTTT CASRKQGRMNTEAFF
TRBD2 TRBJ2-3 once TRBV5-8 TGTGCCAGCAGGGCAGAGCGGGGCCACACAGATACGCAGTATTTT CASRAERGHTDTQYF